The entry below gives a single T cell receptor (beta chain) sequence along with its context. Generated by immunoSEQ multiplex PCR, the TCRdb table keeps only in-frame clones and is missing some. The repertoire holds approximately 82,000 clones, about 86% seen once, with around 15% in the top ten. The source of the sample is a study of blood T cell repertoires in COVID-19. Study context: In each case, the material was cDNA or gDNA derived from T cells, B-cell-depleted T cells, or PBMCs.

This CDR3 contains 17 residues. V lost 6 bases, J lost 0 bases, and 18 bases lay in between. Germline CDR1 reads MGHDK; CDR2 reads SYGVNS. This chain uses TRBV25-1 with TRBJ1-3, with D possibly TRBD1 on 5 matching bases. This receptor was identified in a woman aged 60-75 years with acute or convalescent COVID-19. The specimen was peripheral blood. CDR3 protein: CASRSLGPPGSGNTIYF. As DNA, the CDR3 is TGTGCCAGCAGGTCTTTGGGGCCGCCGGGCTCTGGAAACACCATATATTTT.